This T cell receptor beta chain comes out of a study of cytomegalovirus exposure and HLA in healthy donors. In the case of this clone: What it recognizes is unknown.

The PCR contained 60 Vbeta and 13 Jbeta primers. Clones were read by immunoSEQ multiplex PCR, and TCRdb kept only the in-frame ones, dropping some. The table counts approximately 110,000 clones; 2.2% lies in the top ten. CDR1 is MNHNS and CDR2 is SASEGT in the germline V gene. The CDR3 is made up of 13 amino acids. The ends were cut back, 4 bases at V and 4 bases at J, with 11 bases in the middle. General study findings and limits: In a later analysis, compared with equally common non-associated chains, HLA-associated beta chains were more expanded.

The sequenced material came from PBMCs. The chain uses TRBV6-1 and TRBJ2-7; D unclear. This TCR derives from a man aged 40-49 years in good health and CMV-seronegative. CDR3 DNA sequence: TGTGCCAGCAGTGCCTCACGGGTTTACGAGCAGTACTTC. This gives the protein CASSASRVYEQYF.